Reported below is one TCR beta chain. What it binds is not known. Germline V CDR1 and CDR2: DFQATT, SNEGSKA (reference sequence). The CDR3 extends over 13 amino acids. This sample is part of a study of T-cell memory formation after mild COVID-19. On the study more broadly: Largely, the TCR clusters proved donor specific.

Study observations and caveats: Researchers found some responding clones in pre-infection memory, a sign that cross-reactive memory joined. Contracting clones, day 15 to 85, had balanced CD4/CD8, and later expanders favored CD4+.

After 5'RACE with constant-segment primers, TCR alpha and TCR beta cDNA libraries carrying sample barcodes and UMIs were obtained. TCRdb analysed the 5' RACE reads with MiXCR anew, one entry per CDR3 protein. The table has 300,000 to 350,000 distinct CDR3 sequences, about an eighth seen once. The sequence came from a man between 18 and 29 years old who had mild COVID-19 (a few samples of this study predate the infection). Cell type and time point are not known. V and J are TRBV20-1 and TRBJ2-1; 7 bases are a match to TRBD2. Sequencing was performed on PBMCs or a T cell subset sorted from them (not recorded which). CDR3 amino acids: CSPQGLTENEQFF. CDR3 in DNA: TGCAGCCCCCAGGGACTAACCGAGAATGAGCAGTTCTTC.